These 8 T cell receptor beta chains came from one sample sequenced in a study of vaccination and CD4 T cells after COVID-19. Antigens for these TCRs are unknown. CD4+ T cells that had been cultured provided DNA sequenced with the Oncomine TCR Beta short-read assay. TCRdb called the PCR reads again in MiXCR, with one record for every CDR3 protein. The sample shows around 2,700 distinct CDR3 sequences, about two fifths of them seen only once. Specified treatment: roughly ten-day PBMC culture with coronavirus spike peptide pools or control peptides (ViraFEST assay). The collection of CD4+ T cells from the unexposed donor took place before the COVID-19 pandemic (2011-2018). The sequencing sample was made of CD4+ T cells from blood, cultured in vitro. The source of these receptors is a human donor in good health.

This clonotype was detected a few times. This chain links TRBV11-3 with TRBJ1-6; TRBD1 aligns across 8 bases. The germline CDR1 and CDR2 sequences are SGHNT and YENEEA. Trimming at V came to 5 bases and at J to 7 bases, leaving 10 bases not matched to a gene. CDR3 size: 16 residues. The CDR3 DNA follows: TGTGCCAGCAGCGTCCGAGGGACAGGCGGGAATTCACCCCTCCACTTT. Translated: CASSVRGTGGNSPLHF.

The rearrangement joins TRBV7-9 to TRBJ1-2, with D perhaps TRBD1 (6 bases). In germline, CDR1 is SEHNR, CDR2 FQNEAQ (reference sequence). CDR3 length: 14 amino acids. V was shortened by 5 bases and J by 3 bases, with 13 bases between the two germline ends. The chain's CDR3 is CASSGGGAYYGYTF. The CDR3 nucleotides read TGTGCCAGCAGCGGAGGGGGGGCCTACTATGGCTACACCTTC. Full variable domain (remainder filled in from reference TRBV7-9 and TRBJ1-2): DTGVSQNPRHKITKRGQNVTFRCDPISEHNRLYWYRQTLGQGPEFLTYFQNEAQLEKSRLLSDRFSAERPKGSFSTLEIQRTEQGDSAMYLCASSGGGAYYGYTFGSGTRLTVV.

This clonotype came up once. The rearrangement uses TRBV10-3 and TRBJ2-7, with 8 nucleotides matching TRBD1. The CDR3 totals 14 residues. Unmatched junction bases numbered 5, after V lost 5 bases and J lost 2 bases. Germline V gene data show CDR1 as ENHRY and CDR2 as SYGVKD. The chain's CDR3 is CAISPDRGAYEQYF. For the CDR3, the DNA is TGTGCCATCAGTCCAGACAGGGGTGCCTACGAGCAGTACTTC.

Sample share makes this clonotype medium-sized. V usage is TRBV20-1 and J usage is TRBJ1-5; D unclear. Germline CDR1 reads DFQATT; CDR2 reads SNEGSKA (reference sequence). This CDR3 contains 15 residues. The germline V and J ends were trimmed by 3 bases and 0 bases, with 12 bases remaining between them. The CDR3 nucleotides are TGCAGTGCTAGGGGTCTCGGCCGTAGCAATCAGCCCCAGCATTTT. Its protein product is CSARGLGRSNQPQHF.

The chain uses TRBV7-6 and TRBJ1-2, with a tentative D call TRBD1 (5 bases). CDR3 length equals 16 residues. Per germline, CDR1 SGHVS and CDR2 FNYEAQ. V was clipped by 5 bases and J by 4 bases, with 20 bases between them. The CDR3 sequence: CASSPPPGALSYGYTF. The CDR3, as DNA: TGTGCCAGCAGCCCCCCCCCCGGGGCGTTAAGCTATGGCTACACCTTC.

This rearrangement joins TRBV7-9 to TRBJ2-2; D may be TRBD1 (7 bases). Germline V gene lookup returns CDR1 SEHNR and CDR2 FQNEAQ (reference sequence). Between the trimmed V and J ends, which lost 2 bases and 3 bases, there was a span of 10 bases. The CDR3 totals 15 residues. This chain's CDR3 is CASSLTRGDTGELFF. CDR3 sequence (DNA): TGTGCCAGCAGCTTAACCAGGGGGGACACCGGGGAGCTGTTTTTT. The whole variable domain, filled in from reference TRBV7-9 and TRBJ2-2, reads DTGVSQNPRHKITKRGQNVTFRCDPISEHNRLYWYRQTLGQGPEFLTYFQNEAQLEKSRLLSDRFSAERPKGSFSTLEIQRTEQGDSAMYLCASSLTRGDTGELFFGEGSRLTVL.

The V call is TRBV2, the J call TRBJ2-5; TRBD1 matches at 9 bases. The CDR3 runs to 14 residues. The germline gives CDR1 SNHLY, CDR2 FYNNEI. V was clipped by 8 bases and J by 9 bases; unmatched bases: 13. Here the CDR3 reads CASARDRDKRPQYF. The CDR3 region has the DNA TGTGCCAGCGCCCGGGACAGGGACAAGAGACCCCAGTACTTC. Variable domain in full (rest from reference TRBV2 and TRBJ2-5): EPEVTQTPSHQVTQMGQEVILRCVPISNHLYFYWYRQILGQKVEFLVSFYNNEISEKSEIFDDQFSVERPDGSNFTLKIRSTKLEDSAMYFCASARDRDKRPQYFGPGTRLLVL.

V is TRBV7-2 and J is TRBJ2-5; D is undetermined. CDR3 length: 14 residues. The V and J ends lost 5 bases and 5 bases respectively, with 15 bases between them. CDR1 and CDR2 (germline): SGHTA, FQGNSA. The DNA of the CDR3 is TGTACCAGCAGCCCCGCCCGGGTAGCTGAGACCCAGTACTTC. Its translation is CTSSPARVAETQYF. Full variable domain (remainder filled in from reference TRBV7-2 and TRBJ2-5): GAGVSQSPSNKVTEKGKDVELRCDPISGHTALYWYRQSLGQGLEFLIYFQGNSAPDKSGLPSDRFSAERTGGSVSTLTIQRTQQEDSAVYLCTSSPARVAETQYFGPGTRLLVL.